A selection of T cell receptor beta chains follows, all from one sample in a study of identical twins. MiXCR was run by TCRdb on the 5' RACE reads, yielding one entry per CDR3 protein. The top ten hold about 0.27% of the sample, which has 1.5 million or so distinct CDR3 sequences, less than 35% seen once. Sequenced material: cord blood. The receptors derive from a newborn girl in good health. CDR3s include the opening cysteine and the closing phenylalanine or tryptophan. Fields, in order: D gene, clone size, J gene, V gene, CDR3 protein, CDR3 DNA. The D gene is left open where the match is weak. Rows may omit the clone size; those that give it use once, few, many or a size class.

TRBD2 NA TRBJ2-3 TRBV7-2 CASSLVAGVRADTQYF TGTGCCAGCAGCTTAGTAGCGGGAGTCCGGGCAGATACGCAGTATTTT
NA few TRBJ2-3 TRBV20-1 CSAHFTRDTQYF TGCAGTGCTCACTTTACCCGAGATACGCAGTATTTT
NA NA TRBJ2-1 TRBV27 CASSFDYRYPEQFF TGTGCCAGCAGTTTTGACTATAGGTATCCTGAGCAGTTCTTC
TRBD2 NA TRBJ2-3 TRBV7-6 CASSLGTSGGAQYF TGTGCCAGCAGCTTAGGGACTAGCGGGGGGGCGCAGTATTTT
TRBD1 many TRBJ1-2 TRBV25-1 CASSDRGQGINYGYTF TGTGCCAGCAGTGATCGAGGACAGGGGATAAACTATGGCTACACCTTC
NA NA TRBJ2-5 TRBV5-4 CASSPDTLKETQYF TGTGCCAGCAGCCCCGACACGCTAAAGGAGACCCAGTACTTC
NA NA TRBJ1-2 TRBV20-1 CSASQQPAYYGYTF TGCAGTGCTAGTCAACAGCCTGCTTACTATGGCTACACCTTC
NA NA TRBJ1-4 TRBV9 CASSVSGVGDEKLFF TGTGCCAGCAGCGTTTCGGGGGTGGGGGATGAAAAACTGTTTTTT
TRBD2 few TRBJ2-3 TRBV29-1 CSVGRSRFTDTQYF TGCAGCGTCGGGAGGTCTAGATTCACAGATACGCAGTATTTT
NA many TRBJ2-7 TRBV4-2 CASSQENPGNYEQYF TGTGCCAGCAGCCAAGAAAATCCCGGGAACTACGAGCAGTACTTC
NA few TRBJ2-1 TRBV20-1 CGALSRSSYNEQFF TGCGGTGCCCTTTCTAGGAGCTCCTACAATGAGCAGTTCTTC
TRBD2 NA TRBJ2-3 TRBV7-2 CASSSRGLDTQYF TGTGCCAGCAGCTCGCGGGGGTTAGATACGCAGTATTTT
NA few TRBJ2-3 TRBV6-1 CASRVPRGFTDTQYF TGTGCCAGCAGAGTCCCCAGGGGCTTCACAGATACGCAGTATTTT
NA NA TRBJ2-5 TRBV6-1 CASGWGQVRFLVAETQYF TGTGCCAGCGGCTGGGGGCAGGTTCGTTTTTTGGTAGCAGAGACCCAGTACTTC